This TCR beta chain was identified in a study of control samples from healthy donors and cancer patients. V lost 2 bases to trimming and J lost 6 bases, with 11 bases between them. Germline loops: CDR1 ENHRY, CDR2 SYGVKD. The CDR3 runs 14 residues. The table came from immunoSEQ multiplex PCR; TCRdb's copy has only in-frame clones and leaves some out. The data show some 130,000 clones, about nine tenths seen once. Material for sequencing was blood. This TCR was recovered from a man aged 40-55 years in good health. J is TRBJ2-1 and V is TRBV10-3; D ambiguous. CDR3 region: CAISEGEWGNEQFF. CDR3 DNA sequence: TGTGCCATCAGTGAGGGAGAGTGGGGCAATGAGCAGTTCTTC.